This T cell receptor beta chain was retrieved from a study of OX40 agonist ivuxolimab in advanced cancers. Whole-study context: The treatment was a fully human IgG2 OX40 agonist, ivuxolimab. Dose-escalation patients had hepatocellular carcinoma, melanoma, renal cell or head and neck cancer. General observations from the study: Dose levels from 0.1 to 3.0 mg/kg saw CD4+ and CD8+ blood T cells expand clonally by week 6. Among the lowest peripheral clonal expansion occurred in 0.1-3.0 mg/kg partial responders.

TCRdb keeps only in-frame clones here, not all; method: immunoSEQ multiplex PCR. This sample has about 21,000 clones, with about four fifths found just once. Comment on this clone: The antigen remains undetermined.

V lost 0 bases and J lost 2, with 5 bases in between. Per the germline V gene, CDR1 is GTSNPN and CDR2 is SVGIG (reference sequence). This CDR3 contains 12 residues. The sample was CD4+ or CD8+ T cells sorted from blood, taken in a trial of the OX40 agonist ivuxolimab. The rearrangement joins TRBV30 to TRBJ2-7; no clear D. This TCR came from an adult with an advanced solid tumor such as melanoma, head and neck, liver or kidney cancer. The CDR3 DNA follows: TGTGCCTGGAGTGTCGGCACCTACGAGCAGTACTTC. Translation: CAWSVGTYEQYF.